The 23 T cell receptor beta chains reported below all come from one sample, sequenced in a study of T cells in Graves' hyperthyroidism and ophthalmopathy. TCR beta CDR3 sequences were amplified from RNA transcripts. First-round RT-PCR with HTBI primers amplified the TCR CDR3 region. Using its own MiXCR run on the multiplex PCR reads, TCRdb lists one record per CDR3 protein. The data contain roughly 250,000 distinct CDR3 sequences, roughly 15% of them seen just once; the ten biggest clones take up around 30%. The specimen was blood. Receptor source: a young woman with Graves' ophthalmopathy.

This clonotype was recorded at least ten times. The chain carries TRBV7-2 and TRBJ2-3; 11 nucleotides match TRBD2. V dropped 5 bases and J dropped 6; count of bases not matched to a gene: 10. Germline V lookup: CDR1 SGHTA, CDR2 FQGNSA. The length of the CDR3 is 16 residues. The CDR3 sequence is CASSLTASGGRDTQYF. CDR3 in DNA: TGTGCCAGCAGCCTCACGGCTAGCGGGGGGAGGGATACGCAGTATTTT.

This clonotype was detected ten times or more. The CDR3: CASTPGLAGVALYNEQFF. CDR3 nucleotides: TGTGCCAGTACCCCGGGACTAGCGGGAGTCGCCCTCTACAATGAGCAGTTCTTC. The chain employs TRBV19 and TRBJ2-1, with TRBD2 identical over 14 bases. This CDR3 is built from 18 residues. Trimming removed 7 bases from V and 3 bases from J; junction bases left unmatched: 11. Germline V gene lookup returns CDR1 LNHDA and CDR2 SQIVND (reference sequence).

This clonotype has a count of ten or more. V gene TRBV5-1 combines with J gene TRBJ1-3; D is unresolved. Germline assignment: CDR1 SGHRS and CDR2 YFSETQ. The CDR3 sequence is 13 residues long. V was cut by 0 bases and J by 7 bases, with 8 bases left in between. CDR3 nucleotide sequence: TGCGCCAGCAGCTTGGACTTTCGGAACACCATATATTTT. As protein: CASSLDFRNTIYF. The entire variable domain, with the rest obtained from reference TRBV5-1 and TRBJ1-3, is as follows: KAGVTQTPRYLIKTRGQQVTLSCSPISGHRSVSWYQQTPGQGLQFLFEYFSETQRNKGNFPGRFSGRQFSNSRSEMNVSTLELGDSALYLCASSLDFRNTIYFGEGSWLTVV.

This clonotype was counted ten times or more. The rearrangement uses TRBV18 and TRBJ2-3, with a tentative D call TRBD2 (5 bases). The germline V gene encodes CDR1 KGHSH and CDR2 LQKENI. Trimming took off 3 bases at V and 0 bases at J, with 10 bases between the two ends. There are 15 residues in the CDR3. The CDR3 loop is CASSPTTGSTDTQYF. DNA for the CDR3: TGTGCCAGCTCACCGACGACGGGGAGCACAGATACGCAGTATTTT.

This clonotype occurred many times. The J gene is TRBJ2-7, the V gene TRBV6-1; no firm D call. CDR1 and CDR2 from the germline V gene are MNHNS and SASEGT. The CDR3 contains 12 residues. The V gene lost 6 bases and the J gene lost 6 bases, with 12 bases spanning the gap. The CDR3 DNA follows: TGTGCCAGCAGCCCTGTAAACGGCGAGCAGTACTTC. It translates to CASSPVNGEQYF.

Ten or more counts support this clonotype. The chain recombines TRBV28 with TRBJ2-2; D is ambiguous. The V and J ends lost 3 bases and 4 bases respectively, with 9 bases between them. Germline V gives CDR1 MDHEN, CDR2 SYDVKM. The CDR3 loop spans 14 amino acids. CDR3 DNA sequence: TGTGCCAGCAGTTTTCAGGCAGGCACCGGGGAGCTGTTTTTT. Its protein product is CASSFQAGTGELFF.

This clonotype showed up many times. The chain combines TRBV30 with TRBJ1-5; TRBD1 matches 11 bases. Trimming cost V 3 bases and J 5 bases; bases outside gene matches: 3. CDR3 size: 14 residues. The germline CDR1 and CDR2 sequences are GTSNPN and SVGIG (reference sequence). The CDR3 nucleotides are TGTGCCTGGAGAGGACAGGGGGCCCATCAGCCCCAGCATTTT. Translation: CAWRGQGAHQPQHF.

This clonotype was seen ten or more times. The V gene is TRBV27, the J gene TRBJ2-7; TRBD2 is a possible D gene (7 bases). Trimming shortened V by 0 bases and J by 5 bases, and 14 bases separated the two germline ends. The CDR3 has 15 amino acids. Germline loops: CDR1 MNHEY, CDR2 SMNVEV (reference sequence). The CDR3 DNA reads TGTGCCAGCAGTTTATCGGGGGGGCCAATAAACGAGCAGTACTTC. Amino acids: CASSLSGGPINEQYF.

In its sample, this clonotype was seen many times. The chain carries TRBV11-2 and TRBJ2-7, with TRBD1 matching 8 bases. V lost 3 bases and J lost 7; bases outside the gene matches: 5. The CDR3 consists of 13 residues. Germline V gene sequence: CDR1 SGHAT, CDR2 FQNNGV. The CDR3 region has the DNA TGTGCCAGCAGCTTTACCCAGGGGGCAGAGCAGTACTTC. Translated: CASSFTQGAEQYF.

This clonotype was recorded at least ten times. This chain links TRBV7-9 with TRBJ2-5, with TRBD2 matching over 8 bases. The CDR3 loop spans 15 amino acids. CDR1 is SEHNR, CDR2 FQNEAQ, per germline (reference sequence). J lost 4 bases, V lost 5 bases, and 9 bases had no gene match. The CDR3 is CASSPKSGRRETQYF. For the CDR3, the DNA is TGTGCCAGCAGCCCGAAGAGCGGGAGAAGAGAGACCCAGTACTTC. Filled out from reference TRBV7-9 and TRBJ2-5, the complete variable domain reads DTGVSQNPRHKITKRGQNVTFRCDPISEHNRLYWYRQTLGQGPEFLTYFQNEAQLEKSRLLSDRFSAERPKGSFSTLEIQRTEQGDSAMYLCASSPKSGRRETQYFGPGTRLLVL.

This chain links TRBV5-1 with TRBJ2-5; a possible D gene is TRBD1 (6 bases). This CDR3 is built from 15 residues. The V end was cut by 5 bases, the J end by 1 base, with 15 bases between. CDR1 is SGHRS, CDR2 YFSETQ, per germline. CDR3 region: CASSWDIGPQETQYF. DNA of the CDR3: TGCGCCAGCAGTTGGGACATAGGTCCCCAAGAGACCCAGTACTTC.

This clonotype has ten or more counts. The gene calls are TRBV3-1 and TRBJ1-1; no firm D call. Trimming removed 1 base from V and 3 bases from J, with 3 bases in between. From germline, CDR1 is LGHDT and CDR2 YNNKEL (reference sequence). CDR3 length equals 12 residues. In nucleotides, the CDR3 is TGTGCCAGCAGCCAAGGACACACTGAAGCTTTCTTT. Translating gives CASSQGHTEAFF.

This clonotype was seen ten or more times. The genes are TRBV20-1 and TRBJ2-2; D unclear. Trimming took off 3 bases at V and 2 bases at J, with 7 bases between the two ends. CDR3 length equals 13 residues. Looked up from germline, CDR1 is DFQATT and CDR2 is SNEGSKA (reference sequence). CDR3: CSASGENTGELFF. DNA for the CDR3: TGCAGTGCTAGCGGAGAAAACACCGGGGAGCTGTTTTTT.

This clonotype was picked up many times. V gene TRBV29-1 combines with J gene TRBJ1-2, with D maybe TRBD1 (6 bases). Germline CDR1 is SQVTM and CDR2 is ANQGSEA. Trimming shortened V by 5 bases and J by 5 bases, and 9 bases separated the two germline ends. This CDR3 has 11 residues. CDR3 sequence (DNA): TGCAGCGTTACCCAGGGGTATGGCTACACCTTC. Translating gives CSVTQGYGYTF.

V gene TRBV2 combines with J gene TRBJ2-1; TRBD2 matches at 11 bases. Germline V gives CDR1 SNHLY, CDR2 FYNNEI. V lost 6 bases, J lost 2 bases, and 9 bases stayed unmatched. The CDR3 contains 17 residues. The CDR3 nucleotides read TGTGCCAGCAGCCTGAATAGCGGGAGGGACCCCTACAATGAGCAGTTCTTC. Amino acid sequence: CASSLNSGRDPYNEQFF.

This clonotype was counted many times. The chain uses TRBV6-2 or TRBV6-3 and TRBJ1-1, with unresolved D. Per germline, CDR1 MNHEY and CDR2 SVGEGT. V lost 6 bases and J 6 bases, leaving 11 bases between the germline ends. The CDR3 loop spans 12 amino acids. CDR3 residues: CASRNSLAEAFF. The CDR3 bases are TGTGCCAGCAGGAACAGCTTGGCTGAAGCTTTCTTT.

This clonotype has a handful of counts. The chain combines TRBV15 with TRBJ2-2; D perhaps matches TRBD1 (6 bases). Germline CDR1 LNHNV, CDR2 YYDKDF (reference sequence). Trimming cost V 1 base and J 7 bases, with 13 bases left between them. The CDR3 is 15 residues long. The chain's CDR3 is CATSRVAGERGELFF. CDR3 coding DNA: TGTGCCACCAGCAGAGTAGCAGGGGAACGCGGGGAGCTGTTTTTT.

This clonotype appeared many times. The chain couples TRBV19 to TRBJ1-2, with D possibly being TRBD1 (6 bases). The CDR3 consists of 14 residues. V lost 6 bases and J lost 4, with 15 bases in between. The germline gives CDR1 LNHDA, CDR2 SQIVND (reference sequence). CDR3 DNA sequence: TGTGCCAGTAGAGACAGCGTAGGGGGCTATGGCTACACCTTC. It encodes CASRDSVGGYGYTF.

This clonotype was observed many times. The chain couples TRBV3-1 to TRBJ1-1; TRBD1 matches 9 bases. CDR1 is LGHDT, CDR2 YNNKEL, per germline (reference sequence). Unmatched junction bases numbered 5, after V lost 0 bases and J lost 0 bases. The CDR3 length is 17 residues. The CDR3 DNA reads as TGTGCCAGCAGCCAAGAGGGACAGGGACTCATGAACACTGAAGCTTTCTTT. Its protein product is CASSQEGQGLMNTEAFF. The full variable domain, in which reference TRBV3-1 and TRBJ1-1 provide the parts outside the CDR3, is DTAVSQTPKYLVTQMGNDKSIKCEQNLGHDTMYWYKQDSKKFLKIMFSYNNKELIINETVPNRFSPKSPDKAHLNLHINSLELGDSAVYFCASSQEGQGLMNTEAFFGQGTRLTVV.

The chain recombines TRBV6-1 with TRBJ2-3, with 11 bases that match TRBD2. There are 16 residues in the CDR3. Trimming cost V 6 bases and J 2 bases; bases outside gene matches: 7. Germline CDR1 MNHNS, CDR2 SASEGT. In nucleotides, the CDR3 is TGTGCCAGCAGGACCGGGACTAGCGGCCACACAGATACGCAGTATTTT. Protein sequence: CASRTGTSGHTDTQYF.

This clonotype was picked up a small number of times. Mismatch with germline at one junction end may stem from a read error. J is TRBJ2-5 and V is TRBV6-5; 8 nucleotides agree with TRBD2. There are 15 residues in the CDR3. CDR1 is MNHEY, CDR2 SVGAGI, per germline. CDR3 bases: TGTGCCAGCAGTTACTCCGCGGGGGGCCCAGAGACCCGGTACTTC. As protein: CASSYSAGGPETRYF.

This clonotype showed up many times. The chain employs TRBV19 and TRBJ2-7; D is perhaps TRBD1 or TRBD2 (5 bases each). Trimming stripped 2 bases from V and 2 bases from J, with 19 bases between. The length of the CDR3 is 17 residues. Germline CDR1 and CDR2: LNHDA and SQIVND (reference sequence). The CDR3: CASSINWDVAQPYEQYF. The CDR3 nucleotides are TGTGCCAGTAGTATAAACTGGGACGTAGCACAACCCTACGAGCAGTACTTC.

This clonotype was seen at least ten times. The J gene is TRBJ2-1, the V gene TRBV20-1, with D unclear. Trimming cost V 5 bases and J 0 bases, with 8 bases left between them. In germline, CDR1 is DFQATT, CDR2 SNEGSKA (reference sequence). The CDR3 extends over 13 amino acids. The CDR3 is CSAPLISYNEQFF. The CDR3, as DNA: TGCAGTGCTCCACTTATCTCCTACAATGAGCAGTTCTTC.